The present TCR beta chain was sequenced within a study of T cell responses to AZD1222 COVID-19 vaccine. From germline, CDR1 is SNHLY and CDR2 FYNNEI. V shed 7 bases, J shed 4 bases, and the junction held 4 bases outside the gene matches. The CDR3 is 13 residues long. General study findings and limits: Vaccination with two AZD1222 doses was followed by a rise in Spike-specific TCR breadth and depth. The reported proportion of spike-specific TCRs targeting unmutated variant regions was nearly half. Donors were mostly white British, more females; clonal diversity possibly underestimated. There were repertoire samples only from the period after the peak T cell response.

With respect to this clone: Its antigen is undetermined.

The repertoire was sequenced with immunoSEQ multiplex PCR; TCRdb's copy has only in-frame clones and lacks some. The sample consists of 160,000 or so clones, roughly nine tenths of them appearing once. This TCR came from an adult in good health. The chain combines TRBV2 with TRBJ1-5; 7 bases are shared with TRBD1. The starting material was peripheral blood, obtained on day 0 of AZD1222 vaccination. In DNA form, the CDR3 reads TGTGCCAGCACCTTACAGGGGAATCAGCCCCAGCATTTT. Amino acids: CASTLQGNQPQHF.